These 27 T cell receptor beta chains share one sample of origin, sequenced in a study of cytomegalovirus exposure and HLA in healthy donors. PCR involved 60 Vbeta and 13 Jbeta primers. TCRdb's table, derived via immunoSEQ multiplex PCR, lists solely in-frame clones and lacks some. The repertoire holds about 140,000 clones, with roughly 80% as singletons. Sequencing used PBMCs. These receptors came from a man aged 18 to 30 in good health and CMV-seropositive.

The chain uses TRBV27 and TRBJ1-5; 9 bases match TRBD1. In germline, CDR1 is MNHEY, CDR2 SMNVEV (reference sequence). The trim removed 2 bases at V and 9 bases at J, leaving 5 bases unmatched. The CDR3 extends over 14 amino acids. Here the CDR3 DNA reads TGTGCCAGCAGTTTACGGGACAGGGTTTGGCCCCAGCATTTT. This codes for CASSLRDRVWPQHF.

The genes are TRBV9 and TRBJ1-5; D unresolved. V was cut by 4 bases and J by 3 bases, with 14 bases left in between. The CDR3 spans 15 residues. Germline CDR1 SGDLS, CDR2 YYNGEE. The CDR3 DNA reads as TGTGCCAGCAGCACCGGACTGACCGACAATCAGCCCCAGCATTTT. Translation: CASSTGLTDNQPQHF.

The sample holds a few counts of this clone. This chain uses TRBV2 with TRBJ1-5; TRBD1 is a possible D gene (5 bases). The CDR3 covers 15 residues. Trimming took off 4 bases at V and 5 bases at J, with 15 bases between the two ends. Germline CDR1 is SNHLY and CDR2 is FYNNEI. CDR3 coding DNA: TGTGCCAGCAGTGGCATGGCGCAGGGCTATCAGCCCCAGCATTTT. Protein product: CASSGMAQGYQPQHF.

The CDR3 DNA reads TGCGCCAGCAGCCAAGAGGAAACTAGCGGGAGCTACGAGCAGTACTTC. Translating it yields CASSQEETSGSYEQYF. The chain links TRBV4-1 to TRBJ2-7, with TRBD2 identical over 11 bases. The germline CDR1 and CDR2 sequences are MGHRA and YSYEKL. The V segment lost 0 bases and the J segment 3 bases; nucleotides outside the gene matches: 4. The CDR3 extends over 16 amino acids.

This clone occurred a few times. The chain recombines TRBV6-1 with TRBJ2-7; possibly TRBD2 for D (6 bases). With the DNA end fitting TRBJ2-1 better, the J assignment may be wrong. Germline values: CDR1 MNHNS, CDR2 SASEGT. This CDR3 region has 13 residues. The CDR3 DNA reads as TGTGCCAGCAGGACTAGACTCTACAATGAGCAGTTCTTC. Its protein product is CASRTRLYNEQFF.

This chain joins TRBV30 and TRBJ1-2, with 9 bases that match TRBD1. This CDR3 has 18 residues. In germline, CDR1 is GTSNPN, CDR2 SVGIG (reference sequence). With 0 bases clipped from V and 2 bases from J, the junction kept 13 bases outside the gene matches. The CDR3 reads CAWSVKGTGNWRNYGYTF. The CDR3 coding sequence is TGTGCCTGGAGTGTAAAAGGGACAGGGAATTGGAGAAACTATGGCTACACCTTC.

This clone showed up just a few times. The chain uses TRBV15 and TRBJ2-7; 7 nucleotides agree with TRBD1. V lost 0 bases, J lost 0 bases, and 14 bases stayed unmatched. CDR1 is LNHNV and CDR2 is YYDKDF in the germline V gene (reference sequence). This CDR3 comprises 19 residues. The CDR3 bases are TGTGCCACCAGCAGAGATCCAACACAACAGGGGTCCTACTCCTACGAGCAGTACTTC. This sequence encodes CATSRDPTQQGSYSYEQYF.

In the case of this clone: In the same sample, other DNA sequences code for this CDR3. The genes are TRBV27 and TRBJ2-6; D not resolved. The V gene's germline CDR1 is MNHEY and CDR2 SMNVEV (reference sequence). Trimming left V 5 bases short and J 0 bases short, with 5 bases between. The length of the CDR3 is 14 residues. The CDR3 reads CASSPYSGANVLTF. The CDR3 nucleotides are TGTGCCAGCAGTCCTTACTCTGGGGCCAACGTCCTGACTTTC.

V is TRBV2 and J is TRBJ1-1; D is perhaps TRBD1 (5 bases). This CDR3 has 12 residues. Germline-derived CDR1 and CDR2 are SNHLY and FYNNEI. V was shortened by 8 bases and J by 3 bases, with 10 bases between the two germline ends. CDR3 protein: CASRQGHTEAFF. CDR3 in DNA: TGTGCCAGCCGGCAGGGCCACACTGAAGCTTTCTTT. The whole variable domain, remainder taken from reference TRBV2 and TRBJ1-1, is EPEVTQTPSHQVTQMGQEVILRCVPISNHLYFYWYRQILGQKVEFLVSFYNNEISEKSEIFDDQFSVERPDGSNFTLKIRSTKLEDSAMYFCASRQGHTEAFFGQGTRLTVV.

This clone was detected a few times. The chain carries TRBV19 and TRBJ2-7, with D possibly TRBD1 on 6 matching bases. Per germline, CDR1 LNHDA and CDR2 SQIVND (reference sequence). Trimming pared 4 bases from V and 6 bases from J, leaving 16 bases between. The CDR3 has 14 residues. In DNA, the CDR3 is TGTGCCAGTAGTACCTCAGGGGTGGGTCTCGAGCAGTACTTC. It encodes CASSTSGVGLEQYF.

The chain links TRBV7-2 to TRBJ2-5, with D possibly matching TRBD2 (5 bases). CDR1 is SGHTA, CDR2 FQGNSA, per germline. The CDR3 contains 13 residues. Between the trimmed V and J ends, which lost 3 bases and 4 bases, there was a span of 9 bases. The CDR3 DNA reads as TGTGCCAGCAGCTTGAGTGGAGGAGAGACCCAGTACTTC. It yields the protein CASSLSGGETQYF.

The genes are TRBV4-2 and TRBJ2-2, with 10 bases that match TRBD2. The junction had 8 bases not matched to a gene; V was cut back by 10 bases and J by 6 bases. The CDR3 consists of 14 residues. The germline V gene encodes CDR1 LGHNA and CDR2 YNFKEQ. CDR3 sequence reads: CATRLAGVSGELFF. The CDR3 DNA sequence: TGTGCCACCCGACTAGCGGGTGTTTCCGGGGAGCTGTTTTTT.

This chain links TRBV28 with TRBJ2-4; TRBD2 matches 13 bases. The CDR3 runs 19 residues. The germline gives CDR1 MDHEN, CDR2 SYDVKM. V was pared by 6 bases and J by 1 base, with 12 bases of the junction left unmatched. CDR3 sequence: CASSYQGLAGEAAKNIQYF. DNA of the CDR3: TGTGCCAGCAGCTACCAAGGACTAGCGGGAGAGGCGGCCAAAAACATTCAGTACTTC.

The chain employs TRBV5-1 and TRBJ2-1, with a tentative D call TRBD1 (6 bases). The CDR3 spans 15 residues. Germline CDR1 is SGHRS and CDR2 is YFSETQ. Between the trimmed V and J ends, which lost 4 bases and 0 bases, there was a span of 11 bases. This CDR3 is CASSGGQSSYNEQFF. The CDR3 coding sequence is TGCGCCAGCAGCGGCGGACAGAGCTCCTACAATGAGCAGTTCTTC.

Only a few counts were recorded for this clone. The chain couples TRBV9 to TRBJ2-1, with 7 bases lining up with TRBD2. The CDR3 loop spans 17 amino acids. The V segment lost 0 bases and the J segment 4 bases; nucleotides outside the gene matches: 10. CDR1 is SGDLS, CDR2 YYNGEE, per germline. DNA for the CDR3: TGTGCCAGCAGCGTAGATTCTTTTAGCGGGCCTTACAATGAGCAGTTCTTC. Protein: CASSVDSFSGPYNEQFF.

The chain joins TRBV6-6 to TRBJ2-5, with D possibly matching TRBD1 (6 bases). Trimming stripped 4 bases from V and 7 bases from J, with 13 bases between. Germline-derived CDR1 and CDR2 are MNHNY and SVGAGI (reference sequence). This CDR3 comprises 13 residues. CDR3 sequence: CASSFTGWGTQYF. The CDR3 nucleotides read TGTGCCAGCAGTTTCACAGGGTGGGGGACCCAGTACTTC.

The chain carries TRBV2 and TRBJ2-1; unclear D gene. The V gene lost 3 bases and the J gene lost 1 base, with 13 bases spanning the gap. The CDR3 is 16 amino acids. Germline CDR1 is SNHLY and CDR2 is FYNNEI. CDR3 nucleotide sequence: TGTGCCAGCAGTGACGTAGTGTACCCTTCCTACAATGAGCAGTTCTTC. It codes for CASSDVVYPSYNEQFF.

This clone has more than one count but fewer than ten. The V and J genes are TRBV6-5 and TRBJ2-1, with D perhaps matching TRBD2 (5 bases). The CDR3 sequence is 15 residues long. Germline V lookup: CDR1 MNHEY, CDR2 SVGAGI. V was shortened by 5 bases and J by 3 bases, with 14 bases between the two germline ends. The CDR3 DNA reads TGTGCCAGCAGTCCTTTCATGAGGGTCTACAATGAGCAGTTCTTC. Encoded protein: CASSPFMRVYNEQFF.

The table lists this clone with a few counts. V gene TRBV4-1 combines with J gene TRBJ1-1; 7 nucleotides line up with TRBD1. This CDR3 has 13 amino acids. The trim removed 2 bases at V and 7 bases at J, leaving 4 bases unmatched. Germline lookup yields CDR1 MGHRA and CDR2 YSYEKL. As DNA, the CDR3 is TGCGCCAGCAGCCAACCGGGACAGTTTGAAGCTTTCTTT. Residues: CASSQPGQFEAFF.

The table lists this clone with a count of one. This rearrangement joins TRBV2 to TRBJ1-5; D not certain. The CDR3 length is 14 residues. The germline V gene has CDR1 SNHLY and CDR2 FYNNEI. Trimming cost V 8 bases and J 2 bases, with 13 bases left between them. The CDR3 DNA reads as TGTGCCAGCTTTGGTCCCACAGGCAATCAGCCCCAGCATTTT. Its translation is CASFGPTGNQPQHF.

The chain couples TRBV4-1 to TRBJ2-3; D remains unclear. The V and J ends lost 4 bases and 0 bases respectively, with 17 bases between them. Germline CDR1 and CDR2: MGHRA and YSYEKL. This CDR3 has 17 residues. In nucleotides, the CDR3 is TGCGCCAGCAGCCGTTTTGCTGCGGAAACTAGCACAGATACGCAGTATTTT. Its protein is CASSRFAAETSTDTQYF.

The rearrangement joins TRBV7-8 to TRBJ2-5; 7 nucleotides align to TRBD2. The J call may be in error: the DNA end matches TRBJ2-7 better. Germline V gene data show CDR1 as SGHVS and CDR2 as FQNEAQ. The CDR3 extends over 16 amino acids. CDR3 sequence (DNA): TGTGCCAGCAGCCCCCAGGGAGGAGCGGGAAAGGCCGAGCAGTACTTC. As protein: CASSPQGGAGKAEQYF.

The chain uses TRBV19 and TRBJ2-5, with 7 positions matching TRBD1. J gave up 4 bases and V 0 bases, and 2 bases lay outside the gene matches. CDR3 length: 14 amino acids. In germline, CDR1 is LNHDA, CDR2 SQIVND (reference sequence). CDR3 residues: CASSIDRGRETQYF. The CDR3 nucleotides are TGTGCCAGTAGTATAGATAGGGGGCGAGAGACCCAGTACTTC.

This chain connects TRBV18 to TRBJ1-1; D gene ambiguous. The CDR3 has 13 amino acids. Germline V lookup: CDR1 KGHSH, CDR2 LQKENI. Trimming cost V 3 bases and J 1 base, with 6 bases left between them. In DNA form, the CDR3 reads TGTGCCAGCTCACCGGGCACGAACACTGAAGCTTTCTTT. Amino acid sequence: CASSPGTNTEAFF.

This clone showed up just a few times. V gene TRBV7-9 combines with J gene TRBJ1-4; 8 bases line up with TRBD1. From germline, CDR1 is SEHNR and CDR2 FQNEAQ (reference sequence). Unmatched junction bases numbered 3, after V lost 3 bases and J lost 6 bases. The CDR3 covers 14 residues. CDR3 DNA sequence: TGTGCCAGCAGCTTCCAGGGGGCCGATGAAAAACTGTTTTTT. This sequence encodes CASSFQGADEKLFF.

The V and J genes are TRBV7-9 and TRBJ2-7, with a tentative D call TRBD1 (6 bases). The CDR3 totals 12 residues. Trimming took 5 bases from V and 5 from J, leaving 10 bases between them. Looked up from germline, CDR1 is SEHNR and CDR2 is FQNEAQ (reference sequence). CDR3 loop: CASSTWTDEQYF. For the CDR3, the DNA is TGTGCCAGCAGCACCTGGACAGACGAGCAGTACTTC.

The gene calls are TRBV7-2 and TRBJ2-1, with TRBD2 matching 7 bases. V lost 2 bases to trimming and J lost 8 bases; unmatched junction nucleotides: 9. CDR3 length: 15 residues. The germline V gene has CDR1 SGHTA and CDR2 FQGNSA. For the CDR3, the DNA is TGTGCCAGCAGCTTAAGGCGACTAGCTCCCCATGAGCAGTTCTTC. Its protein is CASSLRRLAPHEQFF. The full variable domain, with the rest looked up from reference TRBV7-2 and TRBJ2-1, is GAGVSQSPSNKVTEKGKDVELRCDPISGHTALYWYRQSLGQGLEFLIYFQGNSAPDKSGLPSDRFSAERTGGSVSTLTIQRTQQEDSAVYLCASSLRRLAPHEQFFGPGTRLTVL.